Shown below are 24 T cell receptor beta chains from a single sample sequenced in a study of blood T cell repertoires in COVID-19. Measured with immunoSEQ multiplex PCR; TCRdb has only the in-frame clones, and not every one. The sample lists around 190,000 clones, roughly 89% occurring once. Material for sequencing was PBMCs or T cells enriched from blood (not recorded which). These receptors were taken from a man between 18 and 35 years old with acute COVID-19.

The genes are TRBV19 and TRBJ1-1; 8 nucleotides line up with TRBD1. Germline lookup yields CDR1 LNHDA and CDR2 SQIVND (reference sequence). The CDR3 runs 13 residues. Trimming removed 5 bases from V and 4 bases from J; junction bases left unmatched: 3. CDR3 residues: CASSPGTGTEAFF. Here the CDR3 DNA reads TGTGCCAGTAGTCCGGGGACAGGCACTGAAGCTTTCTTT.

This rearrangement joins TRBV27 to TRBJ1-5; D remains unclear. The CDR3 loop spans 13 amino acids. The V and J ends lost 4 bases and 0 bases respectively, with 4 bases between them. The germline gives CDR1 MNHEY, CDR2 SMNVEV (reference sequence). CDR3: CASSSFSNQPQHF. DNA for the CDR3: TGTGCCAGCAGTTCCTTTAGCAATCAGCCCCAGCATTTT.

This clone was counted a few times. The V and J genes are TRBV23-1 and TRBJ2-1; D is perhaps TRBD1 (5 bases). TRBV23-1 belongs to the ORF category, with a function that is uncertain. CDR3 size: 15 residues. The V and J ends lost 2 bases and 5 bases respectively, with 13 bases between them. CDR3 coding DNA: TGCGCCAGCAGTCAAAGTCGGCAGGGAAACAATGAGCAGTTCTTC. Translated, it gives CASSQSRQGNNEQFF.

Concerning this clone itself: The sample has other DNA sequences that encode this CDR3 too. The chain has TRBV5-1 and TRBJ2-1; 7 bases are a match to TRBD2. The V gene's germline CDR1 is SGHRS and CDR2 YFSETQ. V gave up 0 bases and J gave up 4 bases; unmatched junction bases: 4. The length of the CDR3 is 15 residues. Written as DNA, the CDR3 is TGCGCCAGCAGCTTGGGCTCTAGCGGTTACAATGAGCAGTTCTTC. Its translation is CASSLGSSGYNEQFF.

The rearrangement links TRBV7-8 to TRBJ2-1; possibly TRBD2 for D (5 bases). Trimming pared 4 bases from V and 4 bases from J, leaving 17 bases between. The CDR3 runs to 16 residues. Germline values: CDR1 SGHVS, CDR2 FQNEAQ. The CDR3 nucleotides are TGTGCCAGCAGCTCACCGCTGGGCGGAGGATACAATGAGCAGTTCTTC. Its translation is CASSSPLGGGYNEQFF. The complete variable domain, with remaining parts taken from reference TRBV7-8 and TRBJ2-1, reads GAGVSQSPRYKVAKRGQDVALRCDPISGHVSLFWYQQALGQGPEFLTYFQNEAQLDKSGLPSDRFFAERPEGSVSTLKIQRTQQEDSAVYLCASSSPLGGGYNEQFFGPGTRLTVL.

The CDR3 DNA is TGTGCCAGCAGTGACAAGAGCACTGAAGCTTTCTTT. This codes for CASSDKSTEAFF. This chain links TRBV6-2 or TRBV6-3 with TRBJ1-1, with D hard to call. This CDR3 is 12 amino acids long. Germline CDR1 MNHEY, CDR2 SVGEGT. Deletions cut 5 bases from V and 4 bases from J, with 8 bases between.

This chain's CDR3 is CASSDGMGSPEAFF. CDR3 nucleotide sequence: TGTGCCAGCAGTGACGGGATGGGATCCCCTGAAGCTTTCTTT. The J gene is TRBJ1-1, the V gene TRBV28; D not certain. Germline values: CDR1 MDHEN, CDR2 SYDVKM. The germline V and J ends were trimmed by 5 bases and 6 bases, with 16 bases remaining between them. The CDR3 has 14 amino acids.

This clone was observed once. V usage is TRBV28 and J usage is TRBJ2-5; TRBD1 agrees at 7 bases. The CDR3 covers 14 residues. The V and J ends lost 5 bases and 2 bases, in that order; junction bases with no gene match: 5. Germline V CDR1 and CDR2: MDHEN, SYDVKM. The CDR3 loop reads CASSRDSSQETQYF. CDR3 nucleotides: TGTGCCAGCAGTCGGGACAGTTCTCAAGAGACCCAGTACTTC.

The chain employs TRBV19 and TRBJ2-5, with 9 nucleotides matching TRBD2. J lost 5 bases, V lost 4 bases, and 11 bases had no gene match. The CDR3 has 16 residues. Germline V gene data show CDR1 as LNHDA and CDR2 as SQIVND (reference sequence). The CDR3 nucleotides are TGTGCCAGTAGTAAATTGGACCGGGCGGGAGGGGAGACCCAGTACTTC. Amino acids: CASSKLDRAGGETQYF.

The genes are TRBV2 and TRBJ1-4; 9 bases agree with TRBD1. The germline gives CDR1 SNHLY, CDR2 FYNNEI. The CDR3 has 14 residues. V lost 6 bases and J lost 5; bases outside the gene matches: 4. The DNA for the CDR3 is TGTGCCAGCAGGGCGGACAGGGGAAATGAAAAACTGTTTTTT. Protein sequence: CASRADRGNEKLFF.

The J gene is TRBJ2-1, the V gene TRBV9; 12 bases align to TRBD2. The junction had 17 bases not matched to a gene; V was cut back by 1 base and J by 6 bases. Germline V gene lookup returns CDR1 SGDLS and CDR2 YYNGEE. The CDR3 consists of 20 residues. The CDR3 protein is CASSVFQGGETSGSGNEQFF. The CDR3 region has the DNA TGTGCCAGCAGCGTATTTCAAGGAGGGGAGACTAGCGGGAGCGGCAATGAGCAGTTCTTC.

This rearrangement joins TRBV27 to TRBJ2-6; no firm D call. The CDR3 length is 14 residues. With 5 bases removed from V and 0 bases from J, the gap between germline ends came to 5 bases. Looked up from germline, CDR1 is MNHEY and CDR2 is SMNVEV (reference sequence). Here the CDR3 reads CASSPSSGANVLTF. The CDR3 bases are TGTGCCAGCAGTCCGTCCTCTGGGGCCAACGTCCTGACTTTC.

CDR3 in amino acids: CAISDGRPEAFF. DNA for the CDR3: TGTGCCATCAGTGATGGCAGGCCTGAAGCTTTCTTT. The rearrangement links TRBV10-3 to TRBJ1-1; D gene uncertain. Germline loops: CDR1 ENHRY, CDR2 SYGVKD. This CDR3 comprises 12 residues. Trimming stripped 3 bases from V and 6 bases from J, with 8 bases between.

The CDR3 DNA follows: TGTGCCAGCAGCTCCAGGGGGACTAGCACCTACAATGAGCAGTTCTTC. Protein product: CASSSRGTSTYNEQFF. J is TRBJ2-1 and V is TRBV9; 9 nucleotides match TRBD2. V lost 4 bases, J lost 2 bases, and 7 bases stayed unmatched. Germline V gene sequence: CDR1 SGDLS, CDR2 YYNGEE. The CDR3 is 16 amino acids.

The chain links TRBV5-4 to TRBJ2-7, with TRBD2 matching 11 bases. CDR3 length equals 16 residues. Looked up from germline, CDR1 is SGHNT and CDR2 is YYREEE (reference sequence). V lost 4 bases to trimming and J lost 5 bases; unmatched junction nucleotides: 11. The CDR3 DNA sequence: TGTGCCAGCAGCCTACCGTTAGCGGGAGGGCCTCACGAGCAGTACTTC. Translated: CASSLPLAGGPHEQYF. The full variable domain, its missing parts supplied by reference TRBV5-4 and TRBJ2-7, is ETGVTQSPTHLIKTRGQQVTLRCSSQSGHNTVSWYQQALGQGPQFIFQYYREEENGRGNFPPRFSGLQFPNYSSELNVNALELDDSALYLCASSLPLAGGPHEQYFGPGTRLTVT.

The chain combines TRBV29-1 with TRBJ2-1; possible D gene TRBD2, 5 bases. Trimming removed 3 bases at V and 8 bases at J, with 14 bases between. CDR1 is SQVTM, CDR2 ANQGSEA, per germline. The CDR3 spans 13 residues. DNA for the CDR3: TGCAGCGTTGAGGCTAGCCTCATATATGAGCAGTTCTTC. It is translated as CSVEASLIYEQFF.

J is TRBJ1-6 and V is TRBV4-2; TRBD1 might be the D (5 bases). Per germline, CDR1 LGHNA and CDR2 YNFKEQ. The germline V and J ends were trimmed by 0 bases and 0 bases, with 12 bases remaining between them. This CDR3 comprises 18 residues. CDR3 protein: CASSQDIGGSSYNSPLHF. The CDR3 DNA reads TGTGCCAGCAGCCAAGATATTGGGGGGAGCTCCTATAATTCACCCCTCCACTTT.

This clone is a singleton in its sample. This chain connects TRBV29-1 to TRBJ2-3, with TRBD2 matching over 9 bases. From germline, CDR1 is SQVTM and CDR2 ANQGSEA. The CDR3 has 15 residues. V shed 4 bases and J 2 bases; nucleotides not matched to a gene: 7. The CDR3: CSVGPSGEPTDTQYF. The CDR3 nucleotides read TGCAGCGTTGGCCCTAGCGGGGAACCCACAGATACGCAGTATTTT.

V gene TRBV11-2 combines with J gene TRBJ2-2; weak D call: TRBD1 (5 bases). The CDR3 loop spans 14 amino acids. Trimming stripped 2 bases from V and 4 bases from J, with 8 bases between. CDR1 is SGHAT, CDR2 FQNNGV, per germline. CDR3 in DNA: TGTGCCAGCAGCTTACAGGGAATCACCGGGGAGCTGTTTTTT. Translating it yields CASSLQGITGELFF. Combining the CDR3 with reference TRBV11-2 and TRBJ2-2 gives the whole variable domain EAGVAQSPRYKIIEKRQSVAFWCNPISGHATLYWYQQILGQGPKLLIQFQNNGVVDDSQLPKDRFSAERLKGVDSTLKIQPAKLEDSAVYLCASSLQGITGELFFGEGSRLTVL.

The chain couples TRBV7-3 to TRBJ1-1; D not certain. The CDR3 has 14 residues. In germline, CDR1 is SGHTA, CDR2 FQGTGA. The germline V and J ends were trimmed by 2 bases and 1 base, with 8 bases remaining between them. CDR3 in amino acids: CASSLGSGNTEAFF. The CDR3, as DNA: TGTGCCAGCAGCTTAGGCTCGGGGAACACTGAAGCTTTCTTT.

V usage is TRBV11-2 and J usage is TRBJ1-1; D is possibly TRBD1 (6 bases). This CDR3 is built from 16 residues. Germline CDR1 reads SGHAT; CDR2 reads FQNNGV. V lost 0 bases to trimming and J lost 2 bases, with 13 bases between them. The CDR3 DNA sequence: TGTGCCAGCAGCTTAGACAGGGGAGCGGTTAACACTGAAGCTTTCTTT. It specifies CASSLDRGAVNTEAFF.

DNA of the CDR3: TGTGCCAGCAGCTTTCTGGGTCAGGGAGCTTTCTTT. Translation: CASSFLGQGAFF. The chain joins TRBV7-2 to TRBJ1-1; weak D call: TRBD1 (5 bases). This CDR3 spans 12 amino acids. Trimming removed 3 bases at V and 10 bases at J, with 12 bases between. Germline lookup yields CDR1 SGHTA and CDR2 FQGNSA.

The chain combines TRBV29-1 with TRBJ1-3; D unresolved. Germline CDR1 SQVTM, CDR2 ANQGSEA. This CDR3 is built from 13 residues. The CDR3, as DNA: TGCAGAAATCCGCGGAGCTCTGGAAACACCATATATTTT. Translating it yields CRNPRSSGNTIYF.

The chain carries TRBV30 and TRBJ1-2; 7 bases fit TRBD1. Germline V lookup: CDR1 GTSNPN, CDR2 SVGIG (reference sequence). The CDR3 consists of 14 residues. V was pared by 2 bases and J by 4 bases, with 7 bases of the junction left unmatched. The CDR3 nucleotides read TGTGCCTGGAGTACCCCACAGGGGATCTATGGCTACACCTTC. Protein sequence: CAWSTPQGIYGYTF.